There are a few counts of the clone carrying this T cell receptor beta chain. Its specificity is not known. The CDR3 runs 16 residues. Germline V lookup: CDR1 SGHRS, CDR2 YFSETQ. V was trimmed by 3 bases and J by 5 bases, leaving 20 bases between them. The sample belongs to a study of T cells in Graves' hyperthyroidism and ophthalmopathy. Study-level results: Among thyroid clonotypes expanded above 0.001, most also appeared in blood.

RNA transcripts provided the source from which TCR beta CDR3 regions were amplified. During a first-round RT-PCR of the TCR CDR3, the HTBI primer set was used. From the multiplex PCR reads, TCRdb called clonotypes with MiXCR, one entry per CDR3 protein. The table has 650,000 to 850,000 distinct CDR3 sequences, roughly a sixth seen once; the top ten hold about a sixth. On the basis of clinical symptoms, serum thyroxine and TRAb, thyroid ultrasound and orbital computed tomography, diagnoses were made. J is TRBJ2-5 and V is TRBV5-1; perhaps D is TRBD1 or TRBD2 (5 bases each). This clonotype was sampled from a woman between 45 and 60 years old with Graves' hyperthyroidism that later progressed to Graves' ophthalmopathy. The sample comprised blood. The CDR3 loop is CASSSGPGRDRETQYF. The CDR3 DNA reads as TGCGCCAGCAGCTCTGGCCCGGGACGGGACCGGGAGACCCAGTACTTC.